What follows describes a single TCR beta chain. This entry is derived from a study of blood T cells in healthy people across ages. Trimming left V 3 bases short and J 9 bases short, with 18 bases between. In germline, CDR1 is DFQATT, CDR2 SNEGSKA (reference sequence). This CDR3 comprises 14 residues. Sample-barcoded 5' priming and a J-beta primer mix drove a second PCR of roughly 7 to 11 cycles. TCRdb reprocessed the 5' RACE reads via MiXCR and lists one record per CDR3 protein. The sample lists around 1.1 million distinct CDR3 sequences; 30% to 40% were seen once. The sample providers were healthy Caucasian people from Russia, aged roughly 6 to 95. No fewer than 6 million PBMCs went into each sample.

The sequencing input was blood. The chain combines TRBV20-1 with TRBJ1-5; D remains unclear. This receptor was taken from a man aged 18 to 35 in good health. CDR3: CSARDSFTLGPQHF. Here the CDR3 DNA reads TGCAGTGCTAGGGATTCGTTTACGCTTGGGCCCCAGCATTTT.